These T cell receptor beta chains were read from a single sample in a study of Ad26.COV2.S vaccination and SARS-CoV-2 variants. Only in-frame clones appear in the TCRdb table, and some are missing; sequencing was by immunoSEQ multiplex PCR. The repertoire holds about 380,000 clones, 83% seen once, with approximately 7.8% in the top ten. The sequencing used peripheral blood, collected in a trial of Ad26.COV2.S vaccine versus placebo. Receptors originate from a person between 18 and 65 years old who received the Ad26.COV2.S COVID-19 vaccine or a placebo. CDR3s include the opening cysteine and the closing phenylalanine or tryptophan. The D gene is left open where the match is weak. Clone size is stated in some rows and not others, as once, few, many or a class when expanded.

CDR3aa | CDR3nt | d_gene | v_gene | abundance | j_gene
CASSHATGVNTEAFF | TGTGCCAGCAGCCACGCGACAGGGGTGAACACTGAAGCTTTCTTT | TRBD1 | TRBV11-3 | once | TRBJ1-1
CASSEDPSGGPRETQYF | TGTGCCAGCAGTGAAGATCCTAGCGGGGGGCCCCGAGAGACCCAGTACTTC | TRBD2 | TRBV2 | - | TRBJ2-5
CAATSDLYEQYF | TGTGCCGCCACCTCGGACCTTTACGAGCAGTACTTC | - | TRBV6-5 | few | TRBJ2-7
CASAMSSYNEQFF | TGCGCCAGTGCCATGAGCTCCTACAATGAGCAGTTCTTC | - | TRBV5-1 | - | TRBJ2-1
CAISQPGGLEAFF | TGTGCCATCAGTCAACCCGGCGGCCTTGAAGCTTTCTTT | - | TRBV10-3 | - | TRBJ1-1
CASSSGQHQPQHF | TGTGCCAGCAGTTCGGGACAGCATCAGCCCCAGCATTTT | TRBD1 | TRBV12-3/TRBV12-4 | - | TRBJ1-5
CSGKWVASSTDTQYF | TGCAGCGGTAAATGGGTCGCTTCTAGCACAGATACGCAGTATTTT | - | TRBV29-1 | - | TRBJ2-3
CASSHGTGNSPLHF | TGTGCCAGCAGCCACGGGACAGGGAATTCACCCCTCCACTTT | TRBD1 | TRBV6-2/TRBV6-3 | - | TRBJ1-6
CASSDRKGNTEAFF | TGTGCCAGCAGTGACAGGAAGGGCAACACTGAAGCTTTCTTT | - | TRBV6-1 | - | TRBJ1-1
CASSQVRGGAYNEQFF | TGCGCCAGCAGCCAAGTTAGGGGGGGGGCCTACAATGAGCAGTTCTTC | - | TRBV4-3 | - | TRBJ2-1
CASSLLQVNTEAFF | TGTGCCAGCAGCCTACTCCAGGTGAACACTGAAGCTTTCTTT | - | TRBV5-6 | - | TRBJ1-1
CASSLEPTWEQYF | TGCGCCAGCAGCTTGGAACCGACGTGGGAGCAGTACTTC | - | TRBV5-1 | few | TRBJ2-7
CASSFIPGPRVSYEQYF | TGTGCCAGCAGTTTTATCCCAGGACCGCGGGTTAGCTACGAGCAATACTTC | - | TRBV27 | - | TRBJ2-7
CASNSLAGAYNEQFF | TGTGCCAGCAACAGTCTAGCGGGAGCCTACAATGAGCAGTTCTTC | TRBD2 | TRBV6-5 | once | TRBJ2-1
CASSVGANYGYTF | TGTGCCAGCAGTGTGGGAGCTAACTATGGCTACACCTTC | - | TRBV2 | - | TRBJ1-2
CASRTPRQRGINGNTIYF | TGTGCCAGCAGAACCCCCCGACAACGGGGGATTAACGGAAACACCATATATTTT | - | TRBV28 | - | TRBJ1-3
CASREGLFLFF | TGTGCCAGCAGGGAGGGACTATTCCTGTTTTTT | - | TRBV2 | - | TRBJ1-4
CASSSGTSGEFYNEQFF | TGTGCCAGCAGCTCCGGGACTAGCGGGGAGTTTTACAATGAGCAGTTCTTC | TRBD2 | TRBV7-9 | - | TRBJ2-1
CASSSSGTVAGNTIYF | TGTGCCAGCAGCTCATCCGGGACAGTGGCTGGAAACACCATATATTTT | TRBD1 | TRBV11-1 | few | TRBJ1-3
CASHSDGLSGNTIYF | TGCGCCAGCCACTCTGACGGACTCTCTGGAAACACCATATATTTT | - | TRBV5-1 | - | TRBJ1-3
CASSLYGDTIYF | TGTGCCAGCAGTTTATACGGGGACACCATATATTTT | - | TRBV12-3/TRBV12-4 | - | TRBJ1-3
CASSRDSSYGYTF | TGTGCCAGCAGTCGAGACAGCAGCTATGGCTACACCTTC | - | TRBV7-9 | - | TRBJ1-2
CASSMISRGYGYTF | TGTGCCAGTAGTATGATCTCGCGGGGCTATGGCTACACCTTC | - | TRBV19 | - | TRBJ1-2
CASSQISLFSAGYTF | TGTGCCAGCAGCCAAATCTCCCTTTTTTCAGCCGGCTACACCTTC | - | TRBV4-2 | - | TRBJ1-2
CASSPEGPSLGETQYF | TGTGCCAGCAGCCCAGAAGGCCCTAGCCTGGGAGAGACCCAGTACTTC | - | TRBV7-9 | few | TRBJ2-5
CASSPPLFGYGYTF | TGTGCCAGCTCACCACCCCTTTTCGGCTATGGCTACACCTTC | - | TRBV18 | - | TRBJ1-2
CASSRGEGDTQYF | TGTGCCAGCAGCCGCGGGGAGGGAGATACGCAGTATTTT | TRBD2 | TRBV14 | - | TRBJ2-3